The 19 T cell receptor beta chains in this list originate from one sample, sequenced in a study of PD-L1 blockade in urothelial cancer. Regarding time point: pretreatment peripheral blood. Repertoires were generated with immunoSEQ multiplex PCR, while TCRdb's copy carries only in-frame clones and drops some. The table has around 43,000 clones, approximately 90% seen once; the top ten hold approximately 25%. Sample: PBMCs, taken around atezolizumab (anti-PD-L1) treatment. Source of these receptors: a donor at least 40 years old with urothelial cancer.

A single count supports this clone. The chain links TRBV18 to TRBJ2-2; TRBD1 agrees at 7 bases. The trim removed 4 bases at V and 3 bases at J, leaving 2 bases unmatched. This CDR3 region has 14 residues. Germline V gives CDR1 KGHSH, CDR2 LQKENI. The CDR3 sequence: CASSRQGDTGELFF. CDR3 in DNA: TGTGCCAGCTCACGACAGGGCGACACCGGGGAGCTGTTTTTT.

V gene TRBV30 combines with J gene TRBJ2-7; TRBD2 matches 7 bases. The CDR3 runs to 12 residues. Germline CDR1 GTSNPN, CDR2 SVGIG (reference sequence). V shed 5 bases and J 3 bases; nucleotides not matched to a gene: 4. DNA of the CDR3: TGTGCCTGGGATGGGGGGGGCTACGAGCAGTACTTC. Encoded protein: CAWDGGGYEQYF.

This clone was observed a handful of times. The chain joins TRBV6-1 to TRBJ2-3; D is perhaps TRBD2 (7 bases). Germline-derived CDR1 and CDR2 are MNHNS and SASEGT. This CDR3 is built from 15 residues. V gave up 5 bases and J gave up 2 bases, with 14 bases separating them. In DNA form, the CDR3 reads TGTGCCAGCAGTACCCTAGGGGGGGCCACAGATACGCAGTATTTT. Residues: CASSTLGGATDTQYF.

The chain has TRBV2 and TRBJ1-2; no reliable D call. The germline V gene has CDR1 SNHLY and CDR2 FYNNEI. The ends were cut back, 7 bases at V and 4 bases at J, with 16 bases in the middle. CDR3 length: 14 residues. In DNA, the CDR3 is TGTGCCAGCACCCCGGGAGGCGGAATCTATGGCTACACCTTC. Translating it yields CASTPGGGIYGYTF.

The chain has TRBV4-2 and TRBJ2-7; 11 bases map to TRBD2. This CDR3 comprises 17 residues. The junction had 7 bases not matched to a gene; V was cut back by 0 bases and J by 3 bases. CDR1 is LGHNA, CDR2 YNFKEQ, per germline. The CDR3 protein is CASSQDRGGLADYEQYF. Written as DNA, the CDR3 is TGTGCCAGCAGCCAAGACCGGGGGGGACTAGCGGACTACGAGCAGTACTTC.

This clone occurred a few times. This chain joins TRBV7-3 and TRBJ2-6; D gene ambiguous. The CDR3 runs to 13 residues. Trimming pared 5 bases from V and 2 bases from J, leaving 4 bases between. CDR1 and CDR2 (germline): SGHTA, FQGTGA. The CDR3 nucleotides are TGTGCCAGCAGCGAGCCTGGGGCCAACGTCCTGACTTTC. It encodes CASSEPGANVLTF.

This clone was seen a few times. J is TRBJ2-7 and V is TRBV7-3, with 11 bases fitting TRBD1. With V trimmed by 0 bases and J by 6 bases, 7 bases remained unmatched. The length of the CDR3 is 16 residues. The germline CDR1 and CDR2 sequences are SGHTA and FQGTGA. CDR3 sequence (DNA): TGTGCCAGCAGCTTAACGGGGGGGACAGGGGGAGGCGAGCAGTACTTC. Amino acid sequence: CASSLTGGTGGGEQYF.

The V call is TRBV19, the J call TRBJ1-5; 8 nucleotides align to TRBD1. V shed 3 bases and J 6 bases; nucleotides not matched to a gene: 4. Germline V gene lookup returns CDR1 LNHDA and CDR2 SQIVND (reference sequence). The CDR3 sequence is 14 residues long. The CDR3 DNA follows: TGTGCCAGTAGTATGGGACAGGCCCGTCAGCCCCAGCATTTT. It codes for CASSMGQARQPQHF.

This rearrangement joins TRBV6-9 to TRBJ2-7, with TRBD1 identical over 9 bases. In germline, CDR1 is MNHGY, CDR2 SVAAGI. This CDR3 comprises 13 residues. Trimming removed 5 bases from V and 9 bases from J; junction bases left unmatched: 8. The CDR3 sequence is CASSQTGGGGQYF. DNA of the CDR3: TGTGCCAGCAGTCAAACAGGGGGCGGTGGGCAGTACTTC.

The genes are TRBV7-8 and TRBJ2-7; 7 positions agree with TRBD1. The germline gives CDR1 SGHVS, CDR2 FQNEAQ. There are 15 residues in the CDR3. The J segment lost 2 bases and the V segment lost 6 bases, leaving 10 bases of the junction unmatched. Here the CDR3 DNA reads TGTGCCAGCAGGCGACAGGGAGTAGCTCCCTACGAGCAGTACTTC. Translation: CASRRQGVAPYEQYF.

The chain combines TRBV4-1 with TRBJ2-1; 7 bases line up with TRBD2. Looked up from germline, CDR1 is MGHRA and CDR2 is YSYEKL. V trimming: 2 bases; J trimming: 5 bases; junction bases outside the gene matches: 6. This CDR3 has 15 amino acids. CDR3 DNA: TGCGCCAGCAGCCAAAGGGACTACCGGAACAATGAGCAGTTCTTC. Amino acid sequence: CASSQRDYRNNEQFF.

The chain combines TRBV28 with TRBJ1-5, with 7 bases fitting TRBD1. CDR1 is MDHEN, CDR2 SYDVKM, per germline. The CDR3 totals 14 residues. The J segment lost 0 bases and the V segment lost 6 bases, leaving 2 bases of the junction unmatched. The CDR3 bases are TGTGCCAGCAGGCGACAGGGTAGCAATCAGCCCCAGCATTTT. This gives the protein CASRRQGSNQPQHF.

The chain is built from TRBV29-1 and TRBJ2-5; 7 bases align to TRBD2. Germline V gene lookup returns CDR1 SQVTM and CDR2 ANQGSEA. CDR3 length: 15 amino acids. The J segment lost 5 bases and the V segment lost 6 bases, leaving 15 bases of the junction unmatched. The CDR3 spells CSVDTGDYLSETQYF. The CDR3 DNA follows: TGCAGCGTGGACACTGGGGACTATCTTTCCGAGACCCAGTACTTC.

This chain uses TRBV19 with TRBJ2-3; D not resolved. Looked up from germline, CDR1 is LNHDA and CDR2 is SQIVND (reference sequence). This CDR3 spans 15 amino acids. Trimming shortened V by 3 bases and J by 2 bases, and 12 bases separated the two germline ends. CDR3 in amino acids: CASSMYSLNTDTQYF. The CDR3, as DNA: TGTGCCAGTAGTATGTACAGCCTAAACACAGATACGCAGTATTTT.

CDR3 DNA: TGCGCCAGCAGCCAAGTAGCGGGGCAGGGGTCCTTCTATGGCTACACCTTC. This codes for CASSQVAGQGSFYGYTF. The chain links TRBV4-3 to TRBJ1-2; D may be TRBD1 (6 bases). This CDR3 spans 17 amino acids. Trimming removed 1 base from V and 4 bases from J, with 19 bases in between. Germline V lookup: CDR1 LGHNA, CDR2 YSLEER.

The chain couples TRBV9 to TRBJ1-5; weak D call: TRBD1 (5 bases). Germline-derived CDR1 and CDR2 are SGDLS and YYNGEE. The CDR3 extends over 15 amino acids. Trimming took off 0 bases at V and 4 bases at J, with 11 bases between the two ends. CDR3 sequence (DNA): TGTGCCAGCAGCGTAGGCCCCCAGGGAAATCAGCCCCAGCATTTT. This gives the protein CASSVGPQGNQPQHF.

The rearrangement links TRBV9 to TRBJ2-2, with 7 bases aligning to TRBD1. Unmatched junction bases numbered 3, after V lost 4 bases and J lost 6 bases. The germline V gene encodes CDR1 SGDLS and CDR2 YYNGEE. The CDR3 totals 13 residues. CDR3 amino acids: CASSTQGAGELFF. The CDR3 nucleotides read TGTGCCAGCAGCACCCAGGGGGCCGGGGAGCTGTTTTTT.

The rearrangement uses TRBV11-3 and TRBJ1-1; possibly TRBD1 for D (6 bases). V was trimmed by 3 bases and J by 4 bases, leaving 9 bases between them. CDR1 is SGHNT and CDR2 is YENEEA in the germline V gene. The CDR3 totals 13 residues. The DNA for the CDR3 is TGTGCCAGCAGCTTTACAGGGAGCACTGAAGCTTTCTTT. Its translation: CASSFTGSTEAFF.

The chain recombines TRBV7-6 with TRBJ2-5; the match to TRBD1 covers 10 bases. Germline-derived CDR1 and CDR2 are SGHVS and FNYEAQ. With V trimmed by 7 bases and J by 3 bases, 8 bases remained unmatched. The CDR3 is made up of 15 amino acids. CDR3 bases: TGTGCCAGCACCGACAGGGGGCGGGGGGAAGAGACCCAGTACTTC. This gives the protein CASTDRGRGEETQYF. Full variable domain (outside the CDR3, taken from reference TRBV7-6 and TRBJ2-5): GAGVSQSPRYKVTKRGQDVALRCDPISGHVSLYWYRQALGQGPEFLTYFNYEAQQDKSGLPNDRFSAERPEGSISTLTIQRTEQRDSAMYRCASTDRGRGEETQYFGPGTRLLVL.